What follows are 10 T cell receptor beta chains derived from one specimen sequenced in a study of type 1 and type 2 diabetes patients. Amplification started from genomic DNA. Amplification of the beta chain CDR3 used 30 forward and 13 reverse multiplex primers. A single record per CDR3 protein comes from TCRdb applying MiXCR to the multiplex PCR reads. The sample comprises 270,000 or so distinct CDR3 sequences, around 47% of which are singletons, and roughly an eighth rests with the top ten. Sequenced material: peripheral blood mononuclear cells (PBMCs). The source of these receptors is a man aged 18 to 29 with type 2 diabetes.

The CDR3 loop is CAINEDNEQFF. The CDR3 nucleotides read TGTGCCATCAACGAGGACAATGAGCAGTTCTTC. The V gene is TRBV10-3, the J gene TRBJ2-5; D not resolved. The J call is doubtful: the DNA matches TRBJ2-1 better. The CDR3 consists of 11 residues. Looked up from germline, CDR1 is ENHRY and CDR2 is SYGVKD.

The chain has TRBV6-6 and TRBJ2-3, with 11 bases that match TRBD2. This CDR3 is built from 15 residues. Germline CDR1 MNHNY, CDR2 SVGAGI (reference sequence). Trimming removed 0 bases from V and 8 bases from J; junction bases left unmatched: 4. CDR3 sequence (DNA): TGTGCCAGCAGTTACTCGTCTAGCGGGGGGAGTACGCAGTATTTT. Translating it yields CASSYSSSGGSTQYF.

The sample holds a few counts of this clonotype. V usage is TRBV7-8 and J usage is TRBJ2-7; TRBD2 is a possible D gene (5 bases). V was pared by 3 bases and J by 0 bases, with 15 bases between. Germline V gene data show CDR1 as SGHVS and CDR2 as FQNEAQ. The CDR3 is made up of 16 amino acids. The CDR3, as DNA: TGTGCCAGCAGCTTCTCTCTCCTAGGGAGCTCCTACGAGCAGTACTTC. Translating it yields CASSFSLLGSSYEQYF.

The V call is TRBV4-3, the J call TRBJ2-5, with 8 bases matching TRBD1. The J call is in doubt because the DNA end fits TRBJ2-1 better. In germline, CDR1 is LGHNA, CDR2 YSLEER. This CDR3 spans 13 amino acids. The CDR3 sequence: CASSLRTGTEQFF. The CDR3 bases are TGCGCCAGCAGTCTCCGGACAGGGACTGAGCAGTTCTTC.

The V gene is TRBV28, the J gene TRBJ2-7; 9 bases are a match to TRBD2. The J segment lost 1 base and the V segment lost 5 bases, leaving 9 bases of the junction unmatched. This CDR3 comprises 16 residues. Per the germline V gene, CDR1 is MDHEN and CDR2 is SYDVKM. This CDR3 is CASSPSSGEGSYEQYF. The CDR3 DNA follows: TGTGCCAGCAGTCCATCTAGCGGGGAGGGATCCTACGAGCAGTACTTC.

On this clonotype: The junction departs from the called germline gene at one end, perhaps through a read error. The genes are TRBV19 and TRBJ1-4; D unclear. The CDR3 is 10 residues long. The V gene's germline CDR1 is LNHDA and CDR2 SQIVND (reference sequence). CDR3 bases: TGTGCCAGCAGGAGGGAAATACTGTTTTTT. This encodes CASRREILFF.

The chain carries TRBV20-1 and TRBJ2-5; 12 nucleotides align to TRBD2. Germline values: CDR1 DFQATT, CDR2 SNEGSKA (reference sequence). The CDR3 contains 14 residues. V shed 2 bases and J 5 bases; nucleotides not matched to a gene: 3. In DNA form, the CDR3 reads TGCAGTGCTAGATGGGGGACTAGCGGGGAGACCCAGTACTTC. It is translated as CSARWGTSGETQYF.

The chain combines TRBV20-1 with TRBJ1-4, with 8 bases that match TRBD1. J lost 1 base, V lost 1 base, and 5 bases had no gene match. This CDR3 region has 16 residues. Germline V gene sequence: CDR1 DFQATT, CDR2 SNEGSKA (reference sequence). The CDR3 region is CSARVQGAGTNEKLFF. CDR3 DNA sequence: TGCAGTGCTAGAGTCCAGGGGGCGGGAACTAATGAAAAACTGTTTTTT.

This clonotype came up a few times. The V and J genes are TRBV7-2 and TRBJ2-7; D might be TRBD1 or TRBD2, each matching 5 bases. Germline CDR1 reads SGHTA; CDR2 reads FQGNSA. The ends were cut back, 6 bases at V and 8 bases at J, with 20 bases in the middle. This CDR3 contains 14 residues. Here the CDR3 reads CASRALRDRLKQYF. CDR3 in DNA: TGTGCCAGCAGGGCCCTCAGGGACCGCTTGAAGCAGTACTTC.

Turning to this clonotype: Relative to the germline gene, one junction end is altered; a read error may explain this. The chain employs TRBV7-3 and TRBJ2-7; no reliable D call. The germline V gene encodes CDR1 SGHTA and CDR2 FQGTGA. This CDR3 is built from 13 residues. The CDR3 region has the DNA TGTGCCAGCAGCTTAAGACACCCCTACGAGCGGTACTTC. It codes for CASSLRHPYERYF.